This is a list of T cell receptor beta chains from one sample in a study of early T cells in non-severe SARS-CoV-2 infection. TCRdb redid the calling of the 5' RACE reads with MiXCR, one entry per CDR3 protein. The sample shows 50,000 or so distinct CDR3 sequences, 15% of them seen only once. The sample in question was whole blood, obtained at baseline. These receptors all stem from an adult who was a healthcare worker with PCR-confirmed SARS-CoV-2 infection or an uninfected control (not recorded which). Both conserved end residues are part of each CDR3. The D gene is left open where the match is weak. Not all rows give a size; the values are once, few, many and, for expanded clones, a class.

>TRBD1|TRBV4-1|TRBJ1-3|few
TGCGCCAGCAGCTACCGGGACAGGGGCCACCACCCTGGAAACACCATATATTTT
CASSYRDRGHHPGNTIYF
>.|TRBV4-1|TRBJ2-3|.
TGCGCCAGCAGCCAAGAGAATAGTGCAGCAGATACGCAGTATTTT
CASSQENSAADTQYF
>.|TRBV5-1|TRBJ1-1|few
TGCGCCAGCAGCTTTACGATCGGCGCGAACACTGAAGCTTTCTTT
CASSFTIGANTEAFF
>.|TRBV7-9|TRBJ2-7|.
TGTGCCAGCAGCCTCTCGATTAGCTCCTACGAGCAGTACTTC
CASSLSISSYEQYF
>TRBD2|TRBV25-1|TRBJ2-3|few
TGTGCCAGCAGTGGGTCTAGCGGGCCCGACACAGATACGCAGTATTTT
CASSGSSGPDTDTQYF
>.|TRBV18|TRBJ2-7|many
TGTGCCAGCTCACCACAGGGGAACGAGCAGTACTTC
CASSPQGNEQYF
>.|TRBV5-1|TRBJ2-3|.
TGCGCCAGCAGCTTACAGGCCCATGGTGATGATACGCAGTATTTT
CASSLQAHGDDTQYF
>.|TRBV5-6|TRBJ2-3|.
TGTGCCAGCAGCAGATACAAAAATTCAGGGGGGAGCACAGATACGCAGTATTTT
CASSRYKNSGGSTDTQYF
>.|TRBV28|TRBJ2-7|.
TGTGCCAGCAGTCCTTTAGCTCCCTACGAGCAGTACTTC
CASSPLAPYEQYF
>TRBD1|TRBV20-1|TRBJ2-2|.
TGCAGTGCTTTTGCCGGGACAGGGGCCGGGGAGCTGTTTTTT
CSAFAGTGAGELFF
>TRBD2|TRBV27|TRBJ2-3|.
TGTGCCAGCAACTGGGCGGGAGCCACAACAGATACGCAGTATTTT
CASNWAGATTDTQYF
>.|TRBV7-8|TRBJ2-7|few
TGTGCCAGCAGGCCATGGGACAACTCCCAGGAAGTTGGGCAGTACTTC
CASRPWDNSQEVGQYF
>TRBD1|TRBV7-6|TRBJ2-5|.
TGTGCCAGCAGCTTAGAGTTTGGACAGGCCGGACTCCAAGAGACCCAGTACTTC
CASSLEFGQAGLQETQYF
>TRBD2|TRBV29-1|TRBJ2-1|.
TGCAGCGTTTCCGGACTGGGACTAGCGGGGGGGGCGTCCCACTACAATGAGCAGTTCTTC
CSVSGLGLAGGASHYNEQFF
>.|TRBV3-1|TRBJ2-7|few
TGTGCCAGCAGCCTAGGGACTCTGGTCGACGAGCAGTACTTC
CASSLGTLVDEQYF
>.|TRBV3-1|TRBJ1-4|few
TGTGCCAGCAGCCAAGCCATAGGACAGCCTAATGAAAAACTGTTTTTT
CASSQAIGQPNEKLFF
>TRBD1|TRBV7-9|TRBJ1-2|many
TGTGCCAGCAGCACATGGGACAGGGGAAGTGGCTACACCTTC
CASSTWDRGSGYTF
>TRBD1|TRBV28|TRBJ2-7|.
TGTGCCAGCAGAGGACAGGCCCACCGACACGAGCAGTACTTC
CASRGQAHRHEQYF
>TRBD1|TRBV2|TRBJ2-7|.
TGTGCCAGCAGCATCCCGGACAGGACCTACGAGCAGTACTTC
CASSIPDRTYEQYF
>TRBD1|TRBV11-2|TRBJ1-4|.
TGTGCCAGCAGCTTCGGGGACAGGGTCGATGAAAAACTGTTTTTT
CASSFGDRVDEKLFF